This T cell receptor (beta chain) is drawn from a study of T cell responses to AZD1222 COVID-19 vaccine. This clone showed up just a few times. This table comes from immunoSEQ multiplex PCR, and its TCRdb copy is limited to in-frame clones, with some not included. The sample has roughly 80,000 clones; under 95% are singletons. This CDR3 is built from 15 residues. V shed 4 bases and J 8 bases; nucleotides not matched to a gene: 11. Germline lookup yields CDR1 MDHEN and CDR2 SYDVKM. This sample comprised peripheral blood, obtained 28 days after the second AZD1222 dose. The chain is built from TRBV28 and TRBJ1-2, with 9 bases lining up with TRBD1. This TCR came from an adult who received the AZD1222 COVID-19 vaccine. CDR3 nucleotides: TGTGCCAGCAGTTCCGCAACAGGGGGCGCGAGGGGCTACACCTTC. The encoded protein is CASSSATGGARGYTF.